The source of this T cell receptor beta chain is a study of blood T cell repertoires in COVID-19. Across the whole study: From T cells, B-cell-depleted T cells, or PBMCs came the material, which was cDNA or gDNA.

CDR3 length: 16 amino acids. Some clones are missing from TCRdb's copy, which holds only in-frame ones; the method was immunoSEQ multiplex PCR. The sample yields about 97,000 clones, about 91% seen once. The material sequenced was peripheral blood. The chain carries TRBV1 and TRBJ2-1; the table's D call, TRBD2, was not checked against the DNA. TRBV1 is labeled a pseudogene. This receptor was identified in a man aged 18 to 29 with acute or convalescent COVID-19. The CDR3 spells CTSSRRASGSGNEQFF. In nucleotides, the CDR3 is TGCACCAGCAGCCGCCGAGCCAGCGGGAGTGGTAATGAGCAGTTCTTC.